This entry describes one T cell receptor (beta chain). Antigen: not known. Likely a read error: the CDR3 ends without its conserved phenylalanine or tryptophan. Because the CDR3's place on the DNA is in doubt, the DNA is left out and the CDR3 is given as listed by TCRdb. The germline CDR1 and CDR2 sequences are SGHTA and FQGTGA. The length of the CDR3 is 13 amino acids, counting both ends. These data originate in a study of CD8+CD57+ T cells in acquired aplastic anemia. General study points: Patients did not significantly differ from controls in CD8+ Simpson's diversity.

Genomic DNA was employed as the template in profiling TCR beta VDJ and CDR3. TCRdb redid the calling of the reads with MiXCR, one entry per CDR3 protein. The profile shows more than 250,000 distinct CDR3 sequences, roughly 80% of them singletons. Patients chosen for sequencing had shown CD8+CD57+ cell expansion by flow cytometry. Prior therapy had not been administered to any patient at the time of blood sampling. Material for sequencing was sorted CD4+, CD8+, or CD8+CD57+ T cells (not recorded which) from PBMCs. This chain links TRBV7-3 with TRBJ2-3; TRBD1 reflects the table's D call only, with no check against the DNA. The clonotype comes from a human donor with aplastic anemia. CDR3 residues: CASGPGGTDTEYY.